The following is a TCR beta chain sequence with its context. What it binds is unknown. This sample was taken from a study of neurological immune-mediated disorders. Study-wide results and caveats: CDR3 amino acid sequences of expanded clones were not shared across subjects, a result suggesting private repertoires in all groups. The study found the most TCR clonal expansion in HTLV-1-associated myelopathy and the least in multiple sclerosis, below healthy controls.

The germline gives CDR1 SQVTM, CDR2 ANQGSEA. V gave up 4 bases and J gave up 9 bases; unmatched junction bases: 11. The CDR3 has 13 residues. Each TCR transcript was tagged with a 10-nucleotide random UMI during 5'RACE. TCRdb independently ran MiXCR on the 5' RACE reads; one entry per CDR3 protein. This sample has under 60,000 distinct CDR3 sequences; around 25% occur once, and the top ten carry 20% to 25%. Volunteers from a blood bank in Maryland, USA, constituted the healthy controls. Sequencing was done on a sample of PBMCs. The chain combines TRBV29-1 with TRBJ2-7; 8 bases fit TRBD2. This clonotype was obtained from a woman aged 70-85 years in good health. DNA of the CDR3: TGCAGCGTTGGTACTAGCGGCTCAGACGGGCAGTACTTC. Translating gives CSVGTSGSDGQYF.